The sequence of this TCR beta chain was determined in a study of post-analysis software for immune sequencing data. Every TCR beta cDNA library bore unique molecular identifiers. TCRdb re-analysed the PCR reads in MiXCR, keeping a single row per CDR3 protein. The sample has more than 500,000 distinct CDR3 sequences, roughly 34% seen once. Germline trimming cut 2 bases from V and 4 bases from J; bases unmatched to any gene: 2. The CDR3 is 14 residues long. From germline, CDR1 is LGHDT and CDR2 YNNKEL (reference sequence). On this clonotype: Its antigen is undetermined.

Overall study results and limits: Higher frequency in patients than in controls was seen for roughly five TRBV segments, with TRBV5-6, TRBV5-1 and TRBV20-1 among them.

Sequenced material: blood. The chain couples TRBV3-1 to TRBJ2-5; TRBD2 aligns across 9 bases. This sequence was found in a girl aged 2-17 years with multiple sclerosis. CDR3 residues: CASSQRGRGETQYF. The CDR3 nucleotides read TGTGCCAGCAGCCAACGCGGGAGGGGAGAGACCCAGTACTTC.